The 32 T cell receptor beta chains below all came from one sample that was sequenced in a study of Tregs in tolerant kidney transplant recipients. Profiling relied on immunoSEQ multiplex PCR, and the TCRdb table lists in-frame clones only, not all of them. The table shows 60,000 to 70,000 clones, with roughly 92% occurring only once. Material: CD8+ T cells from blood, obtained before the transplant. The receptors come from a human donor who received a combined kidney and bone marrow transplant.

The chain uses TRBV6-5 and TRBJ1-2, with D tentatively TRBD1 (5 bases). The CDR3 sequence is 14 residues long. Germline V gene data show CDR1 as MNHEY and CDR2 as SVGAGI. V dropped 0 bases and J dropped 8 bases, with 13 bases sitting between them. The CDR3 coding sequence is TGTGCCAGCAGTTACTCGGGGGGACCGGGCGGCTACACCTTC. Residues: CASSYSGGPGGYTF.

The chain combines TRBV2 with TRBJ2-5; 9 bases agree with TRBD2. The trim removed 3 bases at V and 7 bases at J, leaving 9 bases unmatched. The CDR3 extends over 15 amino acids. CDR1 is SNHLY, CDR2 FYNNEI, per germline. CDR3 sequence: CASSDLAGRRGTQYF. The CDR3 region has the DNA TGTGCCAGCAGTGATCTAGCGGGGCGACGGGGGACCCAGTACTTC.

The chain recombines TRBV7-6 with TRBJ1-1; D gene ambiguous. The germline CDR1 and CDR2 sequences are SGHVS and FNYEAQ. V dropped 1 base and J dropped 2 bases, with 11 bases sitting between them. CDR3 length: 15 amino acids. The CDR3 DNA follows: TGTGCCAGCAGCTTAGAGAGGGCCGCAAACACTGAAGCTTTCTTT. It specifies CASSLERAANTEAFF.

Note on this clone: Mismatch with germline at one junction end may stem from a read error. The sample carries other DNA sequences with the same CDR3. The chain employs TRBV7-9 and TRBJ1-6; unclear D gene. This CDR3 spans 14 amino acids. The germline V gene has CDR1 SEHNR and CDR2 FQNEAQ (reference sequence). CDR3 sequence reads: CASRLPYYNSPLHF. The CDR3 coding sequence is TGTGCCAGCAGACTTCCATATTATAATTCCCCCCTCCACTTT.

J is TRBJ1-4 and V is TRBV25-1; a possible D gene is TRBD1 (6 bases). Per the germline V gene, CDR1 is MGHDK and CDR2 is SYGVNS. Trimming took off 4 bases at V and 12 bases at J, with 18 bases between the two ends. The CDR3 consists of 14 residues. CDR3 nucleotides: TGTGCCAGCAGTGCCCTCGGACAGCCGGTGGAACTGTTTTTT. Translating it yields CASSALGQPVELFF. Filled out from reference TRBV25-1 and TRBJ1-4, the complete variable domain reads EADIYQTPRYLVIGTGKKITLECSQTMGHDKMYWYQQDPGMELHLIHYSYGVNSTEKGDLSSESTVSRIRTEHFPLTLESARPSHTSQYLCASSALGQPVELFFGSGTQLSVL.

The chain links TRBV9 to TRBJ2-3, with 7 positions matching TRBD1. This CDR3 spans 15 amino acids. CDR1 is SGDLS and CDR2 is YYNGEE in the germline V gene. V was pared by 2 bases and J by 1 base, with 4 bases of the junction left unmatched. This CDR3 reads CASSVTGVGTDTQYF. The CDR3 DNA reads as TGTGCCAGCAGCGTTACAGGGGTTGGCACAGATACGCAGTATTTT.

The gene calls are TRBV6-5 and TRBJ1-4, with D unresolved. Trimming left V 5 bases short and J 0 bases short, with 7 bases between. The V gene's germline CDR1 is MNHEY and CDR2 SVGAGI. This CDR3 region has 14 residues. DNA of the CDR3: TGTGCCAGCAGTCCGCGTACAACTAATGAAAAACTGTTTTTT. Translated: CASSPRTTNEKLFF.

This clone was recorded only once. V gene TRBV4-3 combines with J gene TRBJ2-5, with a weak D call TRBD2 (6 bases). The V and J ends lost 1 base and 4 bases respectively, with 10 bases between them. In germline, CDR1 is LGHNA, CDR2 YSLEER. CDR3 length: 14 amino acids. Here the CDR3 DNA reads TGCGCCAGCAGCCAAGGGAGGAGGGGAGAGACCCAGTACTTC. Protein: CASSQGRRGETQYF.

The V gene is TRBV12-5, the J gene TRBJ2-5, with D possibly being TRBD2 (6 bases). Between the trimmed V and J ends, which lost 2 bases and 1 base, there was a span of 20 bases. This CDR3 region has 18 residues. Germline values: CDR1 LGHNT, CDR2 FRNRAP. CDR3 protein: CASGLNEPREVFQETQYF. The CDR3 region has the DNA TGTGCTAGTGGTTTGAACGAACCAAGGGAGGTATTCCAAGAGACCCAGTACTTC. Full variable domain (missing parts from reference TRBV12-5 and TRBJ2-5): DARVTQTPRHKVTEMGQEVTMRCQPILGHNTVFWYRQTMMQGLELLAYFRNRAPLDDSGMPKDRFSAEMPDATLATLKIQPSEPRDSAVYFCASGLNEPREVFQETQYFGPGTRLLVL.

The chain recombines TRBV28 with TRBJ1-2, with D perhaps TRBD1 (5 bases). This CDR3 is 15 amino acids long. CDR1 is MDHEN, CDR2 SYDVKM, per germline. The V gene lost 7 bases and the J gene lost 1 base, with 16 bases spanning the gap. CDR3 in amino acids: CASNFRQRYNYGYTF. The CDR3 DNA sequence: TGTGCCAGCAATTTTAGACAGAGATATAACTATGGCTACACCTTC.

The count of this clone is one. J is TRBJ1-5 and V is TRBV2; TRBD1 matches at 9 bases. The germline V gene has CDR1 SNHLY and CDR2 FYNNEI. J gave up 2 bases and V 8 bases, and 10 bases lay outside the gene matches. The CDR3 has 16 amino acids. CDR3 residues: CASRQGTGSGNQPQHF. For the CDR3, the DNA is TGTGCCAGCCGCCAAGGGACAGGGTCTGGCAATCAGCCCCAGCATTTT. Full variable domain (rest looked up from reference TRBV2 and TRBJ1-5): EPEVTQTPSHQVTQMGQEVILRCVPISNHLYFYWYRQILGQKVEFLVSFYNNEISEKSEIFDDQFSVERPDGSNFTLKIRSTKLEDSAMYFCASRQGTGSGNQPQHFGDGTRLSIL.

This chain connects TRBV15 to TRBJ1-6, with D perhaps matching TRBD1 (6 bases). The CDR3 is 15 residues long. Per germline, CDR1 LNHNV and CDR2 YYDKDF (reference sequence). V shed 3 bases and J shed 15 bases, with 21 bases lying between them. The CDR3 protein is CATSSDGTIILLLHF. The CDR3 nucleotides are TGTGCCACCAGCAGTGATGGGACAATTATTTTACTCCTCCACTTT.

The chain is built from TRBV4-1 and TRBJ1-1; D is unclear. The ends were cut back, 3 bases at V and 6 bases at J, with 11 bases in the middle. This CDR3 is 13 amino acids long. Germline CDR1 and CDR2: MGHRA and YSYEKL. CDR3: CASSQARGPEAFF. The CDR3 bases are TGCGCCAGCAGCCAGGCCCGAGGCCCTGAAGCTTTCTTT.

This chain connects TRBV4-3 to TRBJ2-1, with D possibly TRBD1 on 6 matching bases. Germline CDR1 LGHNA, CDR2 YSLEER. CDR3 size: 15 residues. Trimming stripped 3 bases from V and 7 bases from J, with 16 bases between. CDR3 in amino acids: CASSHLQGMINEQFF. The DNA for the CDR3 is TGCGCCAGCAGCCATCTACAGGGTATGATAAATGAGCAGTTCTTC.

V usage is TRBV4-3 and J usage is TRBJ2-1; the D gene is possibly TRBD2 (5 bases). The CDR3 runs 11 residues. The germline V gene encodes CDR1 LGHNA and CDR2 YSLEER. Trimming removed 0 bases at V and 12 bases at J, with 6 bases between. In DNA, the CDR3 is TGCGCCAGCAGCCAAGAAGCGGTGCAGTTCTTC. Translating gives CASSQEAVQFF.

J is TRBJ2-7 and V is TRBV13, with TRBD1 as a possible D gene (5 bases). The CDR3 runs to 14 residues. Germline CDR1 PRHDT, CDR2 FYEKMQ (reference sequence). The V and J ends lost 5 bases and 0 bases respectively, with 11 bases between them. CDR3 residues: CASSLPTDSYEQYF. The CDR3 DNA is TGTGCCAGCAGCCTTCCGACAGACTCCTACGAGCAGTACTTC.

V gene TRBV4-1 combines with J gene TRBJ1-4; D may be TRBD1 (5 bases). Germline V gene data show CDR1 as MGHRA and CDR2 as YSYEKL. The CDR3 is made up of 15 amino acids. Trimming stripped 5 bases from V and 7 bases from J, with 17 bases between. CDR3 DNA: TGCGCCAGCAGCATTCGACAGTCAAACTCTGAAAAACTGTTTTTT. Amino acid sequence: CASSIRQSNSEKLFF.

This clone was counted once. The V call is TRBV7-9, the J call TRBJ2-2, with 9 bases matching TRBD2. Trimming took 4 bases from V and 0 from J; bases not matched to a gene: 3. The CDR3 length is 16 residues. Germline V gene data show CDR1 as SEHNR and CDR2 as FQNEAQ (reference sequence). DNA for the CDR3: TGTGCCAGCAGCTCCTTAGCGGGAGCGAACACCGGGGAGCTGTTTTTT. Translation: CASSSLAGANTGELFF.

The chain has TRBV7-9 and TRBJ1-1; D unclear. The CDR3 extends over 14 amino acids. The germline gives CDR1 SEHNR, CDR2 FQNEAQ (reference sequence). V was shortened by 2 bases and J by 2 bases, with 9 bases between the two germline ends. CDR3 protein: CASSLSEGNTEAFF. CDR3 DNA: TGTGCCAGCAGCTTATCGGAGGGAAACACTGAAGCTTTCTTT. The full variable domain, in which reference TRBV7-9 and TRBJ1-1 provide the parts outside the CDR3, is DTGVSQNPRHKITKRGQNVTFRCDPISEHNRLYWYRQTLGQGPEFLTYFQNEAQLEKSRLLSDRFSAERPKGSFSTLEIQRTEQGDSAMYLCASSLSEGNTEAFFGQGTRLTVV.

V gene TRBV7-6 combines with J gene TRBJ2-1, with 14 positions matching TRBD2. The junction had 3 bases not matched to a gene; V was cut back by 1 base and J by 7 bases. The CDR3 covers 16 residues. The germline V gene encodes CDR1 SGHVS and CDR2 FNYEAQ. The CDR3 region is CASSLVTSGGANEQFF. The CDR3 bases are TGTGCCAGCAGCTTAGTGACTAGCGGGGGGGCGAATGAGCAGTTCTTC.

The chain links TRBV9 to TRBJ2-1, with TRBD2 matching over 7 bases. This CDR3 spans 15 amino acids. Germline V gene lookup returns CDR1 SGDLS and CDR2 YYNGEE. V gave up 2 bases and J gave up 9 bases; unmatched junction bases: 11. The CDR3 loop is CASSVGGGRGSEQFF. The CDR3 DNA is TGTGCCAGCAGCGTTGGTGGGGGGAGGGGAAGTGAGCAGTTCTTC.

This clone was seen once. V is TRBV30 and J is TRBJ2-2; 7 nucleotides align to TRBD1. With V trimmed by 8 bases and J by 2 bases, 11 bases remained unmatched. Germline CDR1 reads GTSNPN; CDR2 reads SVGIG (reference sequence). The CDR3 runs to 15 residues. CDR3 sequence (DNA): TGTGCCGGATGGTCGGGACAGCAAAACACCGGGGAGCTGTTTTTT. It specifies CAGWSGQQNTGELFF.

In DNA, the CDR3 is TGTGCCAGCAGCTTAGCGGGGGACAGGGGAATTGCTGAAGCTTTCTTT. Encoded protein: CASSLAGDRGIAEAFF. The chain couples TRBV7-9 to TRBJ1-1; 10 bases are a match to TRBD1. CDR3 length equals 16 residues. The V gene's germline CDR1 is SEHNR and CDR2 FQNEAQ (reference sequence). Unmatched junction bases numbered 7, after V lost 0 bases and J lost 6 bases. Based on the CDR3 plus reference TRBV7-9 and TRBJ1-1, the full variable domain is DTGVSQNPRHKITKRGQNVTFRCDPISEHNRLYWYRQTLGQGPEFLTYFQNEAQLEKSRLLSDRFSAERPKGSFSTLEIQRTEQGDSAMYLCASSLAGDRGIAEAFFGQGTRLTVV.

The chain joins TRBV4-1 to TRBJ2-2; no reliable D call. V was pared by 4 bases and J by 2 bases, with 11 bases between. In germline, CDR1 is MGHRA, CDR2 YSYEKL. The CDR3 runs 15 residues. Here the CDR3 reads CASSRESSNTGELFF. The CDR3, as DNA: TGCGCCAGCAGCCGAGAGTCAAGCAACACCGGGGAGCTGTTTTTT.

CDR3 amino acids: CASSLQGMGTDTQYF. Written as DNA, the CDR3 is TGTGCCAGCAGCCTACAGGGGATGGGCACAGATACGCAGTATTTT. The rearrangement links TRBV13 to TRBJ2-3; 7 nucleotides align to TRBD1. With V trimmed by 5 bases and J by 1 base, 6 bases remained unmatched. CDR1 is PRHDT, CDR2 FYEKMQ, per germline (reference sequence). The CDR3 length is 15 residues.

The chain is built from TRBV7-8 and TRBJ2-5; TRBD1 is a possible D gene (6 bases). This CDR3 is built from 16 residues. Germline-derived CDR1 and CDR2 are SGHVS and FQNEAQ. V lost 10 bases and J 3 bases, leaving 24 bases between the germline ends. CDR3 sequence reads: CAINVDRLKMKETQYF. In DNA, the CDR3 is TGTGCCATCAACGTGGACAGATTAAAAATGAAAGAGACCCAGTACTTC. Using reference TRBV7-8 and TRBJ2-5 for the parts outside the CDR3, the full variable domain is GAGVSQSPRYKVAKRGQDVALRCDPISGHVSLFWYQQALGQGPEFLTYFQNEAQLDKSGLPSDRFFAERPEGSVSTLKIQRTQQEDSAVYLCAINVDRLKMKETQYFGPGTRLLVL.

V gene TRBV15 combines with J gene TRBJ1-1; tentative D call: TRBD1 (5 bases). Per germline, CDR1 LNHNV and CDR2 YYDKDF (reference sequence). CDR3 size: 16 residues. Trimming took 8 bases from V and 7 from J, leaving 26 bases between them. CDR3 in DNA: TGTGCCACCTCGGACCCCATCCATTCCGGGAGGGGTGAAGCTTTCTTT. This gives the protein CATSDPIHSGRGEAFF.

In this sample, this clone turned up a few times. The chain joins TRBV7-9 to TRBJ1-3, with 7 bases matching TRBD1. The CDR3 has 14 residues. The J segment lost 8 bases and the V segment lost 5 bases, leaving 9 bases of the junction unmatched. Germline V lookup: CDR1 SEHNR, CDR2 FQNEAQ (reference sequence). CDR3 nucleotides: TGTGCCAGCAGCAAGACAGGGAGGACTGACACCATATATTTT. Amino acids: CASSKTGRTDTIYF.

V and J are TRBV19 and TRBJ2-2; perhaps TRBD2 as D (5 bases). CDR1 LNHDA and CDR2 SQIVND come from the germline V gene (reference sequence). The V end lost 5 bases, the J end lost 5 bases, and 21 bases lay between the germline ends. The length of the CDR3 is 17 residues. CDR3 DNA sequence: TGTGCCAGTAGTGACCCCCACTTAGTGACGGGGACCGGGGAGCTGTTTTTT. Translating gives CASSDPHLVTGTGELFF.

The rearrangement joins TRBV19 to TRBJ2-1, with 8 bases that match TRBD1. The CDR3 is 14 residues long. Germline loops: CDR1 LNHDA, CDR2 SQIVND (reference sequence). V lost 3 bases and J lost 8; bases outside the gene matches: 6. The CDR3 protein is CASSIQGALDEQFF. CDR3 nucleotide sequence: TGTGCCAGTAGTATCCAGGGGGCGCTTGATGAGCAGTTCTTC.

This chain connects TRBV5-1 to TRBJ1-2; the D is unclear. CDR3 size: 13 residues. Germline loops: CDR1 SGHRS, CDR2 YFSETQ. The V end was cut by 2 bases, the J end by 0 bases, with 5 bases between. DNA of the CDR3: TGCGCCAGCAGCTTTAATACTAACTATGGCTACACCTTC. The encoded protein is CASSFNTNYGYTF. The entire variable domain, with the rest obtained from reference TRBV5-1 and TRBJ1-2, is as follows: KAGVTQTPRYLIKTRGQQVTLSCSPISGHRSVSWYQQTPGQGLQFLFEYFSETQRNKGNFPGRFSGRQFSNSRSEMNVSTLELGDSALYLCASSFNTNYGYTFGSGTRLTVV.

For the CDR3, the DNA is TGTGCCACCAGCAGAGATCCGGCGGATAGCAATCAGCCCCAGCATTTT. Protein sequence: CATSRDPADSNQPQHF. This chain links TRBV15 with TRBJ1-5, with unresolved D. The CDR3 has 16 amino acids. V was cut by 0 bases and J by 0 bases, with 9 bases left in between. Per germline, CDR1 LNHNV and CDR2 YYDKDF (reference sequence).